A single sample gave rise to the 16 T cell receptor beta chains below, sequenced in a study of early T cells in non-severe SARS-CoV-2 infection. TCRdb re-derived calls from the 5' RACE reads in MiXCR, one entry per CDR3 protein. Of tens of thousands of distinct CDR3 sequences in the sample, more than 3.5% were seen once. Sequenced: whole blood. The receptors derive from an adult who was a healthcare worker with PCR-confirmed SARS-CoV-2 infection or an uninfected control (not recorded which).

Sample share makes this clonotype medium-sized. This chain links TRBV18 with TRBJ1-1; D unresolved. Germline V gene lookup returns CDR1 KGHSH and CDR2 LQKENI. Trimming removed 0 bases from V and 8 bases from J, with 19 bases in between. This CDR3 comprises 16 residues. CDR3 DNA sequence: TGTGCCAGCTCACCACCATACCAGAACCTTGGGGAGGAAGCTTTCTTT. As protein: CASSPPYQNLGEEAFF.

This clonotype appeared many times. In DNA, the CDR3 is TGTGCCAGCAGTTTGTCGGGACTTTACAATGAGCAGTTCTTC. It codes for CASSLSGLYNEQFF. This sequence joins TRBV27 and TRBJ2-1, with D possibly TRBD2 on 6 matching bases. Germline CDR1 is MNHEY and CDR2 is SMNVEV (reference sequence). Deletions cut 3 bases from V and 4 bases from J, with 10 bases between. This CDR3 contains 14 residues.

This clonotype occurred many times. The chain carries TRBV10-3 and TRBJ2-3; 11 nucleotides match TRBD2. Losses at the gene ends were 3 bases for V and 2 bases for J; bases not matched to a gene: 4. The length of the CDR3 is 16 residues. Germline V CDR1 and CDR2: ENHRY, SYGVKD. The CDR3 loop reads CAISELAGAYTDTQYF. DNA for the CDR3: TGTGCCATCAGTGAACTAGCGGGGGCCTACACAGATACGCAGTATTTT.

At least ten counts were recorded for this clonotype. This chain links TRBV28 with TRBJ1-5; unclear D gene. Looked up from germline, CDR1 is MDHEN and CDR2 is SYDVKM. The CDR3 is 14 residues long. The germline V and J ends were trimmed by 6 bases and 6 bases, with 15 bases remaining between them. The CDR3 DNA sequence: TGTGCCAGCAGCTTTGGGTCGAAGGGTCAGCCCCAGCATTTT. It is translated as CASSFGSKGQPQHF.

The chain uses TRBV19 and TRBJ2-7; 8 bases line up with TRBD1. CDR1 LNHDA and CDR2 SQIVND come from the germline V gene (reference sequence). The CDR3 sequence is 12 residues long. Unmatched junction bases numbered 9, after V lost 10 bases and J lost 7 bases. The CDR3 region has the DNA TGTGCCACCGGACAGGGAGGTTGGGAGCAGTACTTC. Translating gives CATGQGGWEQYF.

This clonotype was seen at least ten times. Here the CDR3 reads CASSQVRAGRTGELFF. CDR3 in DNA: TGTGCCAGCAGCCAAGTTCGAGCGGGGCGAACCGGGGAGCTGTTTTTT. The chain is built from TRBV14 and TRBJ2-2; TRBD2 aligns across 7 bases. CDR3 length equals 16 residues. The germline V gene encodes CDR1 SGHDN and CDR2 FVKESK. V trimming: 1 base; J trimming: 5 bases; junction bases outside the gene matches: 7.

This clonotype appeared a few times. The V and J genes are TRBV7-3 and TRBJ2-1, with D possibly matching TRBD2 (6 bases). V lost 1 base and J lost 0, with 13 bases in between. The CDR3 extends over 17 amino acids. CDR1 is SGHTA, CDR2 FQGTGA, per germline. The CDR3 here is CASSLRARDRSYNEQFF. DNA for the CDR3: TGTGCCAGCAGCTTAAGGGCGCGGGATCGCTCCTACAATGAGCAGTTCTTC.

This clonotype was detected many times. The DNA of the CDR3 is TGTGCCAGCTCACCGCGCGGGGGGGCCTATGGAGAGACCCAGTACTTC. It codes for CASSPRGGAYGETQYF. J is TRBJ2-5 and V is TRBV18; 9 bases are a match to TRBD2. The V segment lost 3 bases and the J segment 4 bases; nucleotides outside the gene matches: 9. The germline CDR1 and CDR2 sequences are KGHSH and LQKENI. The CDR3 runs to 16 residues. Drawing the rest from reference TRBV18 and TRBJ2-5, the complete variable domain is NAGVMQNPRHLVRRRGQEARLRCSPMKGHSHVYWYRQLPEEGLKFMVYLQKENIIDESGMPKERFSAEFPKEGPSILRIQQVVRGDSAAYFCASSPRGGAYGETQYFGPGTRLLVL.

This clonotype was recorded at least ten times. This CDR3 is CASSSSGGLGEQFF. CDR3 DNA sequence: TGTGCCAGCAGCTCTAGCGGGGGGCTAGGTGAGCAGTTCTTC. This chain links TRBV27 with TRBJ2-1, with 11 bases aligning to TRBD2. This CDR3 region has 14 residues. V lost 6 bases and J lost 9; bases outside the gene matches: 7. The germline V gene encodes CDR1 MNHEY and CDR2 SMNVEV (reference sequence).

This clonotype is medium-sized by share. V is TRBV28 and J is TRBJ1-1; 8 bases align to TRBD1. V shed 6 bases and J 4 bases; nucleotides not matched to a gene: 31. The CDR3 extends over 22 amino acids. Germline lookup yields CDR1 MDHEN and CDR2 SYDVKM. This CDR3 is CASSLTPGTGVFFSYYGTEAFF. The CDR3 nucleotides read TGTGCCAGCAGCCTAACACCCGGGACAGGAGTCTTTTTTTCCTACTACGGCACTGAAGCTTTCTTT.

This clonotype was detected a few times. This chain joins TRBV5-1 and TRBJ1-1, with 7 bases identical to TRBD1. Germline V CDR1 and CDR2: SGHRS, YFSETQ. J lost 5 bases, V lost 0 bases, and 7 bases had no gene match. This CDR3 is built from 15 residues. The CDR3 DNA is TGCGCCAGCAGCTTGGAAGAAGGGGGCTTTACTGAAGCTTTCTTT. Protein: CASSLEEGGFTEAFF.

This clonotype is categorized as medium-sized. This chain joins TRBV5-6 and TRBJ2-7; D call uncertain. The CDR3 has 13 residues. The ends were cut back, 4 bases at V and 5 bases at J, with 13 bases in the middle. Germline CDR1 SGHDT, CDR2 YYEEEE. The CDR3 sequence: CASSTLSGHEQYF. The DNA of the CDR3 is TGTGCCAGCAGCACGCTTAGTGGCCACGAGCAGTACTTC.

This clonotype was counted many times. The chain links TRBV4-1 to TRBJ2-2, with 7 positions matching TRBD2. This CDR3 has 19 residues. CDR1 MGHRA and CDR2 YSYEKL come from the germline V gene. V shed 0 bases and J 2 bases; nucleotides not matched to a gene: 12. This CDR3 reads CASSQERAGLAANTGELFF. As DNA, the CDR3 is TGCGCCAGCAGCCAAGAACGGGCCGGGCTAGCGGCAAACACCGGGGAGCTGTTTTTT.

This clonotype was counted many times. The rearrangement links TRBV20-1 to TRBJ2-5; D is unresolved. Germline V CDR1 and CDR2: DFQATT, SNEGSKA (reference sequence). V was cut by 3 bases and J by 4 bases, with 12 bases left in between. CDR3 length: 13 residues. The CDR3 loop is CSASSGRRETQYF. The DNA for the CDR3 is TGCAGTGCTAGTTCCGGCCGCCGAGAGACCCAGTACTTC.

The rearrangement links TRBV13 to TRBJ2-7; 10 bases agree with TRBD1. This CDR3 spans 13 amino acids. Unmatched junction bases numbered 1, after V lost 5 bases and J lost 3 bases. The V gene's germline CDR1 is PRHDT and CDR2 FYEKMQ (reference sequence). CDR3 region: CASSRDRGYEQYF. CDR3 sequence (DNA): TGTGCCAGCAGCCGGGACAGGGGCTACGAGCAGTACTTC. Supplemented by reference TRBV13 and TRBJ2-7, the full variable domain reads AAGVIQSPRHLIKEKRETATLKCYPIPRHDTVYWYQQGPGQDPQFLISFYEKMQSDKGSIPDRFSAQQFSDYHSELNMSSLELGDSALYFCASSRDRGYEQYFGPGTRLTVT.

This clonotype has just a few counts. The rearrangement uses TRBV30 and TRBJ1-5; no firm D call. The CDR3 has 14 residues. Trimming took 3 bases from V and 4 from J, leaving 13 bases between them. The V gene's germline CDR1 is GTSNPN and CDR2 SVGIG (reference sequence). CDR3 in DNA: TGTGCCTGGAGAGAGGGCTTGCCAAATCAGCCCCAGCATTTT. The encoded protein is CAWREGLPNQPQHF.